This T cell receptor beta chain was observed in a study of T cell responses to AZD1222 COVID-19 vaccine. As for the study in general: Pooled together were second doses at about 4 or about 12 weeks.

Assay: immunoSEQ multiplex PCR; the TCRdb copy retains only in-frame clones and omits some. The repertoire holds roughly 180,000 clones, about 90% seen once, with around 1.8% in the top ten. Germline lookup yields CDR1 SGHTA and CDR2 FQGNSA. V gave up 6 bases and J gave up 7 bases, with 19 bases separating them. The CDR3 is 14 residues long. The chain is built from TRBV7-2 and TRBJ2-7, with D possibly TRBD1 on 5 matching bases. The sample was peripheral blood, taken on day 0 of AZD1222 vaccination. The receptor was isolated from an adult in good health. The CDR3 nucleotides are TGTGCCAGCAGTTTTACAGGCGCCTTGGCTGAGCAGTACTTC. It translates to CASSFTGALAEQYF.